Listed below are T cell receptor beta chains from one sample, sequenced in a study of T-cell reconstitution after alpha-beta-depleted transplantation in children. Via MiXCR, TCRdb re-called the PCR reads, giving one row per CDR3 protein. In the table there are 350,000 to 400,000 distinct CDR3 sequences, less than 15% of which are singletons. The material was PBMCs, obtained from the stem cell graft. The source is a human donor who donated a stem cell graft to a child with Fanconi anemia. The CDR3 runs from the conserved cysteine through the conserved F or W. The order of the fields is D gene, V gene, clone size, J gene, CDR3 DNA, CDR3 protein. A D gene is named only where the DNA matches it firmly. Clone size is shown for a subset of rows, as once, few, many or a class of expanded clone.

TRBD1,TRBV3-1,.,TRBJ2-1,TGTGCCAGCAGCCAACCGGGACAGCCCCAAAGAAATGAGCAGTTCTTC,CASSQPGQPQRNEQFF
TRBD1,TRBV5-1,.,TRBJ1-2,TGCGCCAGCAGCCCAGGGACAGGGGGCATCTATGGCTACACCTTC,CASSPGTGGIYGYTF
.,TRBV7-8,.,TRBJ1-5,TGTGCCAGCAGCTTTATGACAGGAGACAATCAGCCCCAGCATTTT,CASSFMTGDNQPQHF
TRBD1,TRBV15,many,TRBJ2-1,TGTGCCACCAGCAGTGGCAAGGATTCGGTGACAGGGGTTGTACTGAATGAGCAGTTCTTC,CATSSGKDSVTGVVLNEQFF
TRBD2,TRBV20-1,.,TRBJ2-1,TGCAGTGCAGCCTCGGTCGGGGGGTACAATGAGCAGTTCTTC,CSAASVGGYNEQFF
.,TRBV5-1,once,TRBJ1-2,TGCGCCAGCAGCCCAACTGGACAGCCTACTAACTATGGCTACACCTTC,CASSPTGQPTNYGYTF
TRBD1,TRBV6-5,many,TRBJ2-5,TGTGCCAGCAGTTCCCGTCGGACAGGGGCCTACCAAGAGACCCAGTACTTC,CASSSRRTGAYQETQYF
.,TRBV10-3,many,TRBJ1-1,TGTGCCATCAGTGGACATATGAACACTGAAGCTTTCTTT,CAISGHMNTEAFF
.,TRBV5-4,few,TRBJ2-2,TGTGCCAGCAGCTCGGACAAGGGTTACGGGGAGCTGTTTTTT,CASSSDKGYGELFF
TRBD2,TRBV10-3,many,TRBJ2-5,TGTGCCATCAGTGTAACGGGGGGGGAAGAGACCCAGTACTTC,CAISVTGGEETQYF
TRBD1,TRBV6-2/TRBV6-3,few,TRBJ1-2,TGTGCCAGCAGTACAGGGGCCGGCAACTATGGCTACACCTTC,CASSTGAGNYGYTF
TRBD1,TRBV9,.,TRBJ2-7,TGTGCCAGCAGCCCCGGGACAGGGGGCGGCTACGAGCAGTACTTC,CASSPGTGGGYEQYF
TRBD2,TRBV27,many,TRBJ2-7,TGTGCCAGCAAAAGCGGGGGCCTTTACGAGCAGTACTTC,CASKSGGLYEQYF
.,TRBV5-1,many,TRBJ1-1,TGCGCCAGCAGCTCGTCGGTGAACACTGAAGCTTTCTTT,CASSSSVNTEAFF
.,TRBV5-1,.,TRBJ1-1,TGCGCCAGCAGCTTGGGGGGCAGGGAAGGGACTGAAGCTTTCTTT,CASSLGGREGTEAFF
.,TRBV7-6,.,TRBJ2-7,TGTGCCAGCAGCCTACAGGATTCGACCTACGAGCAGTACTTC,CASSLQDSTYEQYF
.,TRBV6-2/TRBV6-3,many,TRBJ2-3,TGTGCCAGCAGTTACTCGCTAGGGAGCACAGATACGCAGTATTTT,CASSYSLGSTDTQYF
.,TRBV25-1,few,TRBJ2-6,TGTGCCAGCAGTGGTGGGGGCTGGATCTCTGGGGCCAACGTCCTGACTTTC,CASSGGGWISGANVLTF